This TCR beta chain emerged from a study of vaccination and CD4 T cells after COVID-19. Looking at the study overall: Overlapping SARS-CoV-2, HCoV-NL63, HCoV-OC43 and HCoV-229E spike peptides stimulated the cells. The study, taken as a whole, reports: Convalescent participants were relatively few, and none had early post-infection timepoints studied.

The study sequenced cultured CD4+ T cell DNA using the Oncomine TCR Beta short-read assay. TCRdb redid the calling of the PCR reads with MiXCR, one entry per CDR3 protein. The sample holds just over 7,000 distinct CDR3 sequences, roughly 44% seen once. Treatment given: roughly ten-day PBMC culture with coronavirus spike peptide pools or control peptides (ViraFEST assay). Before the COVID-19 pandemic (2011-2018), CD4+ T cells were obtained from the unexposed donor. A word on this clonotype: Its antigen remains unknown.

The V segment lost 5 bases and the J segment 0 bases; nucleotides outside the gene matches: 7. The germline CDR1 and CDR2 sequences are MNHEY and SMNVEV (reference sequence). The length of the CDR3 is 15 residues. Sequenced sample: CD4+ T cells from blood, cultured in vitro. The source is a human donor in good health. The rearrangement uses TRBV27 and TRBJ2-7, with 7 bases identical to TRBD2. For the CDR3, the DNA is TGTGCCAGCAGTCCCCTGGGGGGGAGCTCCTACGAGCAGTACTTC. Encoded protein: CASSPLGGSSYEQYF.